This entry lists 13 T cell receptor beta chains sequenced from one sample in a study of Graves' ophthalmopathy and Graves' hyperthyroidism. RNA transcripts served as template for amplifying TCR beta CDR3 sequences. The first-round RT-PCR employed HTBI primers together with the Qiagen OneStep RT-PCR kit. A multiplex PCR was then performed as the second round. TCRdb processed the multiplex PCR reads anew with MiXCR; each CDR3 protein has one entry. The data contain hundreds of thousands of distinct CDR3 sequences, 45% of them singletons. Sequenced material: peripheral blood. These receptors were collected from an adult man with Graves' ophthalmopathy.

The chain links TRBV10-3 to TRBJ1-2, with D perhaps matching TRBD1 (5 bases). V was shortened by 0 bases and J by 4 bases, with 9 bases between the two germline ends. Germline V CDR1 and CDR2: ENHRY, SYGVKD. The CDR3 length is 14 residues. The CDR3 sequence is CAISESGGGYGYTF. CDR3 DNA: TGTGCCATCAGTGAGTCCGGGGGTGGCTATGGCTACACCTTC.

There are a few counts of this clonotype. V is TRBV7-2 and J is TRBJ1-2, with D unclear. V lost 2 bases and J lost 3, with 13 bases in between. The CDR3 runs 15 residues. CDR1 and CDR2 (germline): SGHTA, FQGNSA. The DNA of the CDR3 is TGTGCCAGCAGCTTATTTATTGGGAGTGACTATGGCTACACCTTC. This gives the protein CASSLFIGSDYGYTF.

As for this clonotype: One end of the junction is discordant with germline, which a read error may explain. The chain recombines TRBV10-3 with TRBJ1-5; D gene ambiguous. This CDR3 comprises 17 residues. Germline CDR1 is ENHRY and CDR2 is SYGVKD. CDR3 in DNA: TGTGCCAGCAGTCGGCCGCTGACACGTTATAGCAATCAGCCCCAGCATTTT. This gives the protein CASSRPLTRYSNQPQHF.

There are many counts of this clonotype. The genes are TRBV10-3 and TRBJ2-5; D is ambiguous. Trimming left V 0 bases short and J 3 bases short, with 8 bases between. This CDR3 contains 14 residues. The V gene's germline CDR1 is ENHRY and CDR2 SYGVKD. CDR3 protein: CAISESGQEETQYF. CDR3 coding DNA: TGTGCCATCAGTGAGTCAGGGCAGGAAGAGACCCAGTACTTC.

The sample holds a few counts of this clonotype. The J gene is TRBJ1-2, the V gene TRBV5-1, with 9 positions matching TRBD1. V shed 4 bases, J shed 6 bases, and the junction held 7 bases outside the gene matches. The CDR3 runs 14 residues. CDR1 and CDR2 (germline): SGHRS, YFSETQ. The CDR3 is CASSTTGTGHGYTF. For the CDR3, the DNA is TGCGCCAGCAGCACCACCGGGACAGGGCATGGCTACACCTTC.

This clonotype showed up just a few times. The rearrangement joins TRBV29-1 to TRBJ1-1; 7 positions agree with TRBD1. The CDR3 is made up of 10 amino acids. Unmatched junction bases numbered 2, after V lost 7 bases and J lost 6 bases. Per germline, CDR1 SQVTM and CDR2 ANQGSEA. Here the CDR3 reads CSAGTAEAFF. DNA for the CDR3: TGCAGCGCAGGGACAGCTGAAGCTTTCTTT. Based on the CDR3 plus reference TRBV29-1 and TRBJ1-1, the full variable domain is SAVISQKPSRDICQRGTSLTIQCQVDSQVTMMFWYRQQPGQSLTLIATANQGSEATYESGFVIDKFPISRPNLTFSTLTVSNMSPEDSSIYLCSAGTAEAFFGQGTRLTVV.

The V call is TRBV2, the J call TRBJ2-5; the D gene is possibly TRBD1 (6 bases). The CDR3 is made up of 15 amino acids. The V end was cut by 8 bases, the J end by 5 bases, with 21 bases between. Germline values: CDR1 SNHLY, CDR2 FYNNEI. The CDR3 protein is CASPYPRGAGETQYF. CDR3 nucleotide sequence: TGTGCCAGCCCATATCCCAGGGGCGCGGGTGAGACCCAGTACTTC.

This clonotype was observed at least ten times. The chain combines TRBV5-4 with TRBJ2-5; D might be TRBD2 (5 bases). The CDR3 covers 14 residues. Germline CDR1 reads SGHNT; CDR2 reads YYREEE (reference sequence). Trimming shortened V by 4 bases and J by 4 bases, and 14 bases separated the two germline ends. CDR3 nucleotides: TGTGCCAGCAGCCTCGAGGGTTTTCGAGAGACCCAGTACTTC. It is translated as CASSLEGFRETQYF.

The chain recombines TRBV19 with TRBJ1-5, with TRBD1 as a possible D gene (5 bases). V lost 5 bases to trimming and J lost 3 bases, with 14 bases between them. Germline V gives CDR1 LNHDA, CDR2 SQIVND (reference sequence). The CDR3 is 15 residues long. CDR3 bases: TGTGCCAGTAGTGCAGGGCGGAAAGACAATCAGCCCCAGCATTTT. Translated: CASSAGRKDNQPQHF. Drawing the rest from reference TRBV19 and TRBJ1-5, the complete variable domain is DGGITQSPKYLFRKEGQNVTLSCEQNLNHDAMYWYRQDPGQGLRLIYYSQIVNDFQKGDIAEGYSVSREKKESFPLTVTSAQKNPTAFYLCASSAGRKDNQPQHFGDGTRLSIL.

This sequence joins TRBV6-5 and TRBJ1-6; no clear D gene. The length of the CDR3 is 17 residues. The V end was cut by 5 bases, the J end by 2 bases, with 16 bases between. Germline loops: CDR1 MNHEY, CDR2 SVGAGI. In DNA form, the CDR3 reads TGTGCCAGCAGTGAATGGCGAGACACGACCTATAATTCACCCCTCCACTTT. Encoded protein: CASSEWRDTTYNSPLHF.

This sequence joins TRBV3-1 and TRBJ1-2; 7 bases are shared with TRBD1. Germline assignment: CDR1 LGHDT and CDR2 YNNKEL (reference sequence). The trim removed 6 bases at V and 7 bases at J, leaving 11 bases unmatched. This CDR3 comprises 14 residues. The CDR3 coding sequence is TGTGCCAGCAGTCAAACAGGGGAGGTGGCTGGCTACACCTTC. The encoded protein is CASSQTGEVAGYTF. Filled out from reference TRBV3-1 and TRBJ1-2, the complete variable domain reads DTAVSQTPKYLVTQMGNDKSIKCEQNLGHDTMYWYKQDSKKFLKIMFSYNNKELIINETVPNRFSPKSPDKAHLNLHINSLELGDSAVYFCASSQTGEVAGYTFGSGTRLTVV.

This clonotype has a handful of counts. The chain uses TRBV7-2 and TRBJ1-4; a possible D gene is TRBD1 (5 bases). The CDR3 sequence is 16 residues long. Trimming took off 4 bases at V and 5 bases at J, with 17 bases between the two ends. In germline, CDR1 is SGHTA, CDR2 FQGNSA. CDR3 amino acids: CASSSNPGRKNEKLFF. The CDR3 nucleotides are TGTGCCAGCAGCTCGAACCCGGGACGGAAGAATGAAAAACTGTTTTTT.

The chain joins TRBV10-3 to TRBJ2-2; D might be TRBD1 (5 bases). Per the germline V gene, CDR1 is ENHRY and CDR2 is SYGVKD. Trimming shortened V by 7 bases and J by 0 bases, and 12 bases separated the two germline ends. The CDR3 runs 15 residues. CDR3 in amino acids: CAITPDTTNTGELFF. CDR3 in DNA: TGTGCCATCACCCCGGACACTACGAACACCGGGGAGCTGTTTTTT.